Sequencing of this TCR beta chain was carried out in a study of Ad26.COV2.S vaccination and SARS-CoV-2 variants. Treatment reported: around 19 received Ad26.COV2.S at low or high dose, single or two shots; five or six received placebo; per-sample allocation not given. Day 63 after the first injection of vaccine or placebo was the sampling time. Study conclusions and caveats: Spike-specific TCR breadth in vaccine recipients exceeded that seen in placebo recipients. It is possible that the TCR breadth and depth analyses underestimated the total T cell responses.

Per germline, CDR1 SGDLS and CDR2 YYNGEE. The CDR3 length is 12 residues. The V gene end was trimmed by 3 bases and the J gene end by 8 bases; junction bases not matched to a gene: 2. Concerning this clone: The antigen remains undetermined.

TCRdb's table, derived via immunoSEQ multiplex PCR, lists solely in-frame clones and lacks some. The data show 300,000 to 400,000 clones, approximately 86% seen once. The chain carries TRBV9 and TRBJ2-1; 7 positions match TRBD2. This specimen consisted of peripheral blood, obtained in a trial of Ad26.COV2.S vaccine versus placebo. The receptor was isolated from a person aged 18-65 years who received the Ad26.COV2.S COVID-19 vaccine or a placebo. The CDR3 sequence is CASSGGGYEQFF. CDR3 bases: TGTGCCAGCAGCGGGGGAGGGTATGAGCAGTTCTTC.